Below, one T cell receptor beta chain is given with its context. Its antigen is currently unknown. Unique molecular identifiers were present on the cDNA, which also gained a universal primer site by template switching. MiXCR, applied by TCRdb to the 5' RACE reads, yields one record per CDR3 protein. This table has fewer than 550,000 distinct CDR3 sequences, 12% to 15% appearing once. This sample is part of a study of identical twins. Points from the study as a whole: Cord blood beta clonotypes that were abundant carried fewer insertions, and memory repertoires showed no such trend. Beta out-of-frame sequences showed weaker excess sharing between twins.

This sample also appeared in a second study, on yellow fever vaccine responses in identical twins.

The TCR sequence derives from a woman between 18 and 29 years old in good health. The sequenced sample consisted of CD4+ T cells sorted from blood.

This chain's CDR3 is CASSLVGGLPEAFF. CDR3 coding DNA: TGCGCCAGCAGCTTGGTGGGGGGTTTACCTGAAGCTTTCTTT. V gene TRBV5-1 combines with J gene TRBJ1-1, with D perhaps TRBD1 (5 bases). This CDR3 contains 14 residues. CDR1 and CDR2 from the germline V gene are SGHRS and YFSETQ. Trimming removed 0 bases at V and 6 bases at J, with 12 bases between.